A single sample gave rise to the 27 T cell receptor beta chains below, sequenced in a study of shared clonotypes between healthy human individuals. The data were produced by immunoSEQ multiplex PCR, yet TCRdb's version contains in-frame clones alone and is incomplete. The table includes hundreds of thousands of clones, almost 97% detected once. The sequencing sample was made of naive CD4+ T cells sorted from blood. Subset of the sample: CD45RA+ positively selected. These receptors all stem from a young woman in good health.

The chain is built from TRBV13 and TRBJ2-2; D not certain. The germline V gene has CDR1 PRHDT and CDR2 FYEKMQ (reference sequence). CDR3 length: 16 residues. V lost 5 bases and J 3 bases, leaving 16 bases between the germline ends. The CDR3 is CASSLRLVGDTGELFF. CDR3 coding DNA: TGTGCCAGCAGCCTCCGATTAGTTGGTGACACCGGGGAGCTGTTTTTT. The entire variable domain, with the rest obtained from reference TRBV13 and TRBJ2-2, is as follows: AAGVIQSPRHLIKEKRETATLKCYPIPRHDTVYWYQQGPGQDPQFLISFYEKMQSDKGSIPDRFSAQQFSDYHSELNMSSLELGDSALYFCASSLRLVGDTGELFFGEGSRLTVL.

The rearrangement links TRBV14 to TRBJ2-3; no firm D call. The germline V gene has CDR1 SGHDN and CDR2 FVKESK. Trimming took 2 bases from V and 6 from J, leaving 12 bases between them. The CDR3 length is 14 residues. This CDR3 is CASSQRQEGDTQYF. The CDR3 nucleotides are TGTGCCAGCAGCCAACGGCAGGAAGGGGATACGCAGTATTTT.

This sequence joins TRBV7-9 and TRBJ2-5, with D possibly TRBD2 on 5 matching bases. TRBJ2-7 matches the DNA end more closely, so the J call is doubtful. Looked up from germline, CDR1 is SEHNR and CDR2 is FQNEAQ (reference sequence). The CDR3 spans 15 residues. CDR3 in amino acids: CASSLLASSRYEQYF. The CDR3 region has the DNA TGTGCCAGCAGCTTACTGGCTAGCAGCCGCTACGAGCAGTACTTC.

This chain uses TRBV28 with TRBJ2-7, with D maybe TRBD1 (6 bases). V lost 4 bases and J 4 bases, leaving 17 bases between the germline ends. The CDR3 is made up of 15 amino acids. Germline-derived CDR1 and CDR2 are MDHEN and SYDVKM. The DNA of the CDR3 is TGTGCCAGCAGTTCAGCCCAGGGGTCTGGGTACGAGCAGTACTTC. Its translation is CASSSAQGSGYEQYF.

V is TRBV28 and J is TRBJ1-6; D gene unclear. V dropped 3 bases and J dropped 8 bases, with 2 bases sitting between them. This CDR3 is built from 11 residues. CDR1 and CDR2 (germline): MDHEN, SYDVKM. The CDR3 coding sequence is TGTGCCAGCAGTTTCTATTCACCCCTCCACTTT. It encodes CASSFYSPLHF.

The CDR3 DNA sequence: TGCAGCGTTCGATGGCTAGTCTCAGATACGCAGTATTTT. Amino acids: CSVRWLVSDTQYF. The chain employs TRBV29-1 and TRBJ2-3; D ambiguous. The germline V gene has CDR1 SQVTM and CDR2 ANQGSEA. V was cut by 5 bases and J by 4 bases, with 13 bases left in between. The CDR3 sequence is 13 residues long.

As regards this clone: Other DNA sequences in this specimen translate into the identical CDR3. The chain combines TRBV18 with TRBJ1-5; 7 positions match TRBD1. The CDR3 is 14 amino acids. Trimming at V came to 3 bases and at J to 5 bases, leaving 4 bases not matched to a gene. Germline assignment: CDR1 KGHSH and CDR2 LQKENI. The CDR3 DNA follows: TGTGCCAGCTCACCTGGCACAGGGGATCAGCCCCAGCATTTT. Its translation is CASSPGTGDQPQHF.

This clone was picked up one time. The rearrangement joins TRBV11-2 to TRBJ1-3; possibly TRBD1 for D (5 bases). V lost 6 bases, J lost 4 bases, and 16 bases lay in between. This CDR3 has 15 amino acids. CDR1 SGHAT and CDR2 FQNNGV come from the germline V gene. This chain's CDR3 is CASRRPGTSGNTIYF. The DNA of the CDR3 is TGTGCCAGCAGGCGCCCAGGGACGTCCGGAAACACCATATATTTT.

The rearrangement links TRBV5-1 to TRBJ2-7; D ambiguous. The CDR3 runs to 12 residues. The germline V gene has CDR1 SGHRS and CDR2 YFSETQ. The V and J ends lost 2 bases and 3 bases respectively, with 6 bases between them. CDR3 sequence: CASSFGNYEQYF. In nucleotides, the CDR3 is TGCGCCAGCAGCTTCGGTAACTACGAGCAGTACTTC.

The chain recombines TRBV11-3 with TRBJ1-1; D unclear. The CDR3 runs 13 residues. V was cut by 5 bases and J by 0 bases, with 7 bases left in between. From germline, CDR1 is SGHNT and CDR2 YENEEA. The CDR3 DNA sequence: TGTGCCAGCAGCCGCACTATGAACACTGAAGCTTTCTTT. Protein sequence: CASSRTMNTEAFF. The full variable domain, completed using reference TRBV11-3 and TRBJ1-1, is EAGVVQSPRYKIIEKKQPVAFWCNPISGHNTLYWYLQNLGQGPELLIRYENEEAVDDSQLPKDRFSAERLKGVDSTLKIQPAELGDSAVYLCASSRTMNTEAFFGQGTRLTVV.

This clone was seen only once. This chain connects TRBV5-4 to TRBJ2-2; D not resolved. The germline V and J ends were trimmed by 2 bases and 6 bases, with 5 bases remaining between them. The CDR3 is made up of 12 amino acids. Germline-derived CDR1 and CDR2 are SGHNT and YYREEE (reference sequence). The CDR3 coding sequence is TGTGCCAGCAGCTTATCCGCCGGGGAGCTGTTTTTT. This translates into CASSLSAGELFF.

The CDR3 DNA reads TGTGCCAGCAGCCCCGGTGGACTAGCGGGCACCCGCACAGATACGCAGTATTTT. This codes for CASSPGGLAGTRTDTQYF. V and J are TRBV7-9 and TRBJ2-3, with TRBD2 matching 11 bases. Germline loops: CDR1 SEHNR, CDR2 FQNEAQ (reference sequence). The CDR3 is 18 residues long. J was trimmed by 1 base and V by 5 bases; bases with no gene match: 11.

This chain links TRBV7-3 with TRBJ2-7, with 9 bases matching TRBD2. This CDR3 contains 15 residues. Germline V gene lookup returns CDR1 SGHTA and CDR2 FQGTGA. After removal of 5 bases from V and 9 bases from J, the junction contained 14 bases not matched to a gene. The CDR3 reads CASSTSPLAGYPQYF. CDR3 coding DNA: TGTGCCAGCAGCACTTCCCCCCTAGCGGGATACCCGCAGTACTTC.

The chain recombines TRBV15 with TRBJ1-2; possible D gene TRBD1, 5 bases. Germline CDR1 is LNHNV and CDR2 is YYDKDF (reference sequence). The CDR3 is made up of 15 amino acids. Between the trimmed V and J ends, which lost 0 bases and 0 bases, there was a span of 8 bases. CDR3 bases: TGTGCCACCAGCAGAGAACAGGCGACTAACTATGGCTACACCTTC. Its protein product is CATSREQATNYGYTF. Variable domain in full (rest from reference TRBV15 and TRBJ1-2): DAMVIQNPRYQVTQFGKPVTLSCSQTLNHNVMYWYQQKSSQAPKLLFHYYDKDFNNEADTPDNFQSRRPNTSFCFLDIRSPGLGDTAMYLCATSREQATNYGYTFGSGTRLTVV.

On this clone itself: The sample holds other DNA sequences that translate to the same CDR3. V usage is TRBV14 and J usage is TRBJ1-2; D ambiguous. V was shortened by 1 base and J by 0 bases, with 6 bases between the two germline ends. The CDR3 consists of 14 residues. Germline values: CDR1 SGHDN, CDR2 FVKESK. CDR3 DNA: TGTGCCAGCAGCCAAGGGCGGGCTAACTATGGCTACACCTTC. Translating it yields CASSQGRANYGYTF.

This clone came up once. Different DNA sequences within this sample yield the same CDR3. This chain uses TRBV18 with TRBJ1-3; D is uncertain. Germline assignment: CDR1 KGHSH and CDR2 LQKENI. The CDR3 sequence is 13 residues long. Trimming cost V 2 bases and J 0 bases, with 2 bases left between them. The CDR3 spells CASSPDSGNTIYF. DNA for the CDR3: TGTGCCAGCTCACCAGACTCTGGAAACACCATATATTTT.

This clone appeared once. The rearrangement links TRBV11-3 to TRBJ2-3; 7 bases are a match to TRBD2. The V gene end was trimmed by 5 bases and the J gene end by 6 bases; junction bases not matched to a gene: 14. This CDR3 has 16 residues. The germline CDR1 and CDR2 sequences are SGHNT and YENEEA. DNA of the CDR3: TGTGCCAGCAGCCTCCGCGTGGCGGGGGTCGTGGATACGCAGTATTTT. Its translation is CASSLRVAGVVDTQYF.

In DNA, the CDR3 is TGTGCCAGCAGCAGATCGGAGGGTCTCCTCCCTGGGGCCAACGTCCTGACTTTC. Its protein product is CASSRSEGLLPGANVLTF. The chain uses TRBV5-5 and TRBJ2-6, with D perhaps matching TRBD2 (6 bases). CDR1 and CDR2 (germline): SGHKS, YYEKEE (reference sequence). Trimming shortened V by 4 bases and J by 2 bases, and 19 bases separated the two germline ends. This CDR3 comprises 18 residues.

This clone was seen more than once but under ten times. This chain uses TRBV7-7 with TRBJ2-7; TRBD1 matches at 7 bases. Germline trimming cut 5 bases from V and 3 bases from J; bases unmatched to any gene: 4. The germline V gene has CDR1 SSHAT and CDR2 FNYEAQ (reference sequence). There are 13 residues in the CDR3. The CDR3 sequence is CASSPGTDYEQYF. The CDR3 nucleotides are TGTGCCAGCAGCCCTGGGACAGACTACGAGCAGTACTTC.

V is TRBV5-1 and J is TRBJ1-1; D may be TRBD1 (6 bases). This CDR3 contains 15 residues. CDR1 and CDR2 (germline): SGHRS, YFSETQ. The germline V and J ends were trimmed by 4 bases and 1 base, with 14 bases remaining between them. The CDR3 sequence: CASSEQTGPNTEAFF. As DNA, the CDR3 is TGCGCCAGCAGCGAGCAGACAGGTCCGAACACTGAAGCTTTCTTT.

The CDR3 nucleotides read TGCAGCGCGATGGGGACTAGCGGATCCTACGAGCAGTACTTC. It translates to CSAMGTSGSYEQYF. The genes are TRBV29-1 and TRBJ2-7; 11 nucleotides align to TRBD2. The V and J ends lost 7 bases and 1 base, in that order; junction bases with no gene match: 6. CDR1 is SQVTM, CDR2 ANQGSEA, per germline. This CDR3 region has 14 residues.

The chain has TRBV27 and TRBJ1-6; 8 nucleotides match TRBD1. Germline CDR1 reads MNHEY; CDR2 reads SMNVEV (reference sequence). V shed 5 bases and J 11 bases; nucleotides not matched to a gene: 2. The length of the CDR3 is 12 residues. CDR3 nucleotide sequence: TGTGCCAGCAGTCTACAGGGGGCACCCCTCCACTTT. As protein: CASSLQGAPLHF.

The chain has TRBV9 and TRBJ1-3; 7 nucleotides line up with TRBD1. Germline V gene lookup returns CDR1 SGDLS and CDR2 YYNGEE. With 0 bases clipped from V and 4 bases from J, the junction kept 7 bases outside the gene matches. The CDR3 contains 16 residues. CDR3 region: CASSVEVGTAGNTIYF. Written as DNA, the CDR3 is TGTGCCAGCAGCGTAGAAGTCGGGACAGCAGGAAACACCATATATTTT.

This chain joins TRBV5-1 and TRBJ2-1; 11 bases align to TRBD2. This CDR3 contains 15 residues. CDR1 and CDR2 (germline): SGHRS, YFSETQ. V was pared by 1 base and J by 7 bases, with 4 bases of the junction left unmatched. DNA for the CDR3: TGCGCCAGCAGCTTGACTAGCGGGGGCGGAAATGAGCAGTTCTTC. It codes for CASSLTSGGGNEQFF.

J is TRBJ2-1 and V is TRBV19; maybe TRBD2 (6 bases). CDR3 length: 18 residues. The V end lost 3 bases, the J end lost 1 base, and 19 bases lay between the germline ends. The germline V gene encodes CDR1 LNHDA and CDR2 SQIVND (reference sequence). CDR3 region: CASSIGHGGRGSYNEQFF. CDR3 bases: TGTGCCAGTAGTATTGGACACGGGGGAAGAGGGTCCTACAATGAGCAGTTCTTC.

Here the CDR3 DNA reads TGTGCCAGCAGCTTAATTGTAGTTCCAAGCTCTGAAAAACTGTTTTTT. Its translation is CASSLIVVPSSEKLFF. V gene TRBV7-2 combines with J gene TRBJ1-4; no clear D. This CDR3 has 16 residues. Germline V gene data show CDR1 as SGHTA and CDR2 as FQGNSA. Trimming left V 2 bases short and J 7 bases short, with 17 bases between. Full variable domain (remainder filled in from reference TRBV7-2 and TRBJ1-4): GAGVSQSPSNKVTEKGKDVELRCDPISGHTALYWYRQSLGQGLEFLIYFQGNSAPDKSGLPSDRFSAERTGGSVSTLTIQRTQQEDSAVYLCASSLIVVPSSEKLFFGSGTQLSVL.

This clone showed up just once. The rearrangement joins TRBV28 to TRBJ2-2; 11 nucleotides agree with TRBD1. J lost 3 bases, V lost 0 bases, and 3 bases had no gene match. The germline CDR1 and CDR2 sequences are MDHEN and SYDVKM. The CDR3 has 17 amino acids. The CDR3 coding sequence is TGTGCCAGCAGTTTATGGGACAGGGGGCGGGACACCGGGGAGCTGTTTTTT. This codes for CASSLWDRGRDTGELFF.